A selection of T cell receptor beta chains follows, all from one sample in a study of T cell responses to AZD1222 COVID-19 vaccine. Sequencing used immunoSEQ multiplex PCR; TCRdb keeps in-frame clones, though not all of them. In the table there are 150,000 to 190,000 clones, roughly 90% of which are singletons. The material sequenced was peripheral blood, taken 28 days after the second AZD1222 dose. Every receptor here comes from an adult who received the AZD1222 COVID-19 vaccine. The CDR3 runs from the conserved cysteine through the conserved F or W. D genes are given only for firm matches. The size field is filled for only some rows; it gives once, few, many or a size class.

. TRBJ2-7 . TRBV13 TGTGCCAGCAGCCTCGCCTGGCAGGGGATCTCCTACGAGCAGTACTTC CASSLAWQGISYEQYF
TRBD1 TRBJ1-5 once TRBV6-5 TGTGCCAGCAGTTCCGGGACAGGGGTAAATCAGCCCCAGCATTTT CASSSGTGVNQPQHF
. TRBJ1-5 once TRBV2 TGTGCCAGCAGTGAAGGGTGGATGGTTGAACAGCCCCAGCATTTT CASSEGWMVEQPQHF
TRBD1 TRBJ1-1 . TRBV4-2 TGTGCCAGCAGCCAAGATGGACAGGGGACTGAAGCTTTCTTT CASSQDGQGTEAFF
TRBD1 TRBJ1-5 . TRBV2 TGTGCCAGCAGATGGACAGGTAGCTATCAGCCCCAGCATTTT CASRWTGSYQPQHF
TRBD2 TRBJ2-3 . TRBV5-6 TGTGCCAGCAGCTTGGGACTAGCGGGCACAGATACGCAGTATTTT CASSLGLAGTDTQYF
. TRBJ2-3 . TRBV5-1 TGCGCCAGCCTCGGAACTACAGATACGCAGTATTTT CASLGTTDTQYF
. TRBJ2-2 once TRBV15 TGTGCCACCAGCAGAGTACACGAGTACACCGGGGAGCTGTTTTTT CATSRVHEYTGELFF
. TRBJ1-6 . TRBV6-6 TGTGCCAGCAGTTATAGTGGGAGCTCCTATAATTCACCCCTCCACTTT CASSYSGSSYNSPLHF
. TRBJ2-7 . TRBV3-1/TRBV3-2 TGTGCCAGCAGCCCTGACACAAGACGCGAGCAGTACTTC CASSPDTRREQYF
. TRBJ2-3 . TRBV7-9 TGTGCCAGCGCCAAGGCGGGGTGGGACGCAGATACGCAGTATTTT CASAKAGWDADTQYF
TRBD2 TRBJ2-7 once TRBV2 TGTGCCAGCAGTGAACGTTCTAGCGGATCCTACGAGCAGTACTTC CASSERSSGSYEQYF
TRBD1 TRBJ1-2 . TRBV7-2 TGTGCCAGCAGCTTAGAAGGTTGGGACAGAAACTATGGCTACACCTTC CASSLEGWDRNYGYTF
TRBD1 TRBJ2-5 . TRBV18 TGTGCCAGCTCACCCGGGACAGAAGAGACCCAGTACTTC CASSPGTEETQYF
TRBD1 TRBJ1-5 . TRBV30 TGTGCCTGGAGTAGGCAGGGGGATCAGCCCCAGCATTTT CAWSRQGDQPQHF
. TRBJ2-1 . TRBV7-9 TGTGCCAGCAGCCCGGGGTCGCATAATGAGCAGTTCTTC CASSPGSHNEQFF
. TRBJ1-1 . TRBV7-2 TGTGCCAGCAGCCGATCCCACACTGAAGCTTTCTTT CASSRSHTEAFF
TRBD2 TRBJ2-1 . TRBV2 TGTGCCAGCACTAGCGGGGGGAGGAATGAGCAGTTCTTC CASTSGGRNEQFF
TRBD1 TRBJ1-6 once TRBV5-3 TGTGCCAGAAGCTTGGGGCAGGGGGCCTCCTATAATTCACCCCTCCACTTT CARSLGQGASYNSPLHF
TRBD2 TRBJ2-4 . TRBV3-1/TRBV3-2 TGTGCCAGCAGCCAAGGTTCGTGGGGGGCTAGCGGGACTTTGAACATTCAGTACTTC CASSQGSWGASGTLNIQYF
. TRBJ1-5 . TRBV7-9 TGTGCCAGCAGCCCCTCGGGAGGCAGCAATCAGCCCCAGCATTTT CASSPSGGSNQPQHF
. TRBJ2-1 . TRBV5-6 TGTGCCAGCAGAAAGACAGTCTACAATGAGCAGTTCTTC CASRKTVYNEQFF
. TRBJ1-2 . TRBV20-1 TGCAGTGCGAGTGCTAGTGCCTATGGCTACACCTTC CSASASAYGYTF
TRBD1 TRBJ2-2 . TRBV6-5 TGTGCCAGCCTTTTCGGACAGGGGGCCACCGGGGAGCTGTTTTTT CASLFGQGATGELFF
. TRBJ2-7 few TRBV19 TGTGCCAGTAGTAAATCCGGGACAGCCGGAGGGGAGCAGTACTTC CASSKSGTAGGEQYF
. TRBJ1-5 . TRBV6-5 TGTGCCAGCAAGGAAGGCAATCAGCCCCAGCATTTT CASKEGNQPQHF
TRBD2 TRBJ2-7 . TRBV14 TGTGCCAGCAGCCAAGGGGGAGGGGCGGTCAAGCAGTACTTC CASSQGGGAVKQYF
. TRBJ1-3 . TRBV19 TGTGCCAGTAGTATCGGAGCCGGAAACACCATATATTTT CASSIGAGNTIYF
. TRBJ2-7 . TRBV19 TGTGCCAGTACTGGCTTTCACGGTGACGAGCAGTACTTC CASTGFHGDEQYF
TRBD1 TRBJ2-7 . TRBV7-9 TGTGCCAGCAGCCTCCAGACAGGGAACTACGAGCAGTACTTC CASSLQTGNYEQYF
TRBD1 TRBJ2-7 . TRBV10-3 TGTGCCATCAGTAGGGACAGGGGGGGCTCTGGCTCCTACGAGCAGTACTTC CAISRDRGGSGSYEQYF
TRBD2 TRBJ2-3 . TRBV5-1 TGCGCCAGCCGCAGAGGGTCGGGAGCGGGAACAGATACGCAGTATTTT CASRRGSGAGTDTQYF
. TRBJ2-7 . TRBV15 TGTGCCACCAGCAGGGAAAACACGGGGACCGCGGTTGAGCAGTACTTC CATSRENTGTAVEQYF
. TRBJ2-6 . TRBV18 TGTGCCAGCTCACCGGCTGGGGCCAACGTCCTGACTTTC CASSPAGANVLTF
. TRBJ1-2 . TRBV19 TGTGCCAGTAGTATACCTCCCGGGACGGACAACTATGGCTACACCTTC CASSIPPGTDNYGYTF
TRBD2 TRBJ2-1 . TRBV2 TGTGCCAGCAGTCCGGCTAGCGGGAGGTACAATGAGCAGTTCTTC CASSPASGRYNEQFF
. TRBJ1-3 . TRBV4-1 TGCGCCAGCAGCCAAGGGACGCCTTCCTCTGGAAACACCATATATTTT CASSQGTPSSGNTIYF
. TRBJ1-2 . TRBV18 TGTGCCAGCTCACCGAACTGGGCCCGCAGGCTTGATGGCTACACCTTC CASSPNWARRLDGYTF
TRBD1 TRBJ2-7 once TRBV18 TGTGCCAGCTCACAAGCCCGGACAGGATCCGTCGACGAGCAGTACTTC CASSQARTGSVDEQYF
TRBD2 TRBJ2-1 . TRBV3-1/TRBV3-2 TGTGCCAGCAGCCGCTGGACTAGCGGGGGGATGAGCTCCTACAATGAGCAGTTCTTC CASSRWTSGGMSSYNEQFF
TRBD2 TRBJ2-7 . TRBV18 TGTGCCAGCTCATCCACTAGCGGGAATGGGAACGAGCAGTACTTC CASSSTSGNGNEQYF